This is a list of T cell receptor beta chains from one sample in a study of T cells after yellow fever vaccination. TCRdb ran MiXCR on the 5' RACE reads and lists one entry per CDR3 protein. The repertoire has some 350,000 distinct CDR3 sequences, 11% of them found once; the top ten carry roughly 18%. The sequencing here drew on PBMCs, taken on the day of the first yellow fever vaccination. The origin of the receptors is a man aged 18-30 years who received the YFV17D yellow fever vaccine. The CDR3 runs from the conserved cysteine through the conserved F or W. The D gene is left open where the match is weak. The listing skips clone size in some rows; elsewhere it reads once, few, many or a size class.

NA	TRBV6-6	few	TRBJ1-2	CASSEGEQYGYTF	TGTGCCAGCAGCGAGGGGGAACAGTATGGCTACACCTTC
NA	TRBV21-1	NA	TRBJ2-1	CASSKIYNEQFF	TGTGCCAGCAGCAAGATATACAATGAGCAGTTCTTC
NA	TRBV7-9	NA	TRBJ2-1	CASTLTEGGDEQFF	TGTGCCAGCACCCTAACCGAGGGGGGCGATGAGCAGTTCTTC
TRBD1	TRBV29-1	few	TRBJ2-3	CSVNQGALTDTQYF	TGCAGCGTCAATCAGGGGGCGCTGACAGATACGCAGTATTTT
NA	TRBV12-3/TRBV12-4	NA	TRBJ1-2	CASSFTGNHYGYTF	TGTGCCAGCAGTTTTACAGGGAATCACTATGGCTACACCTTC
TRBD1	TRBV20-1	many	TRBJ1-3	CSASPGQPRGFVF	TGCAGTGCTAGCCCGGGACAGCCCCGCGGCTTCGTTTTT
NA	TRBV5-1	NA	TRBJ1-1	CASSPSGRSETEAFF	TGCGCCAGCAGCCCCTCGGGAAGGAGCGAGACTGAAGCTTTCTTT
NA	TRBV4-2	NA	TRBJ1-5	CASSQEWGRADQPQHF	TGTGCCAGCAGCCAAGAATGGGGCAGGGCCGATCAGCCCCAGCATTTT
NA	TRBV7-2	few	TRBJ2-3	CASSPDYTQYF	TGTGCCAGCAGCCCTGACTATACGCAGTATTTT
NA	TRBV19	few	TRBJ1-1	CASSKSQDTEAFF	TGTGCCAGTAGCAAAAGCCAGGACACTGAAGCTTTCTTT
TRBD2	TRBV11-2	NA	TRBJ2-1	CASTEWTRSNEQFF	TGTGCCAGCACCGAGTGGACTAGATCCAATGAGCAGTTCTTC
NA	TRBV20-1	few	TRBJ1-2	CSARVGGDVSWGYTF	TGCAGTGCTAGAGTTGGGGGGGATGTAAGTTGGGGCTACACCTTC
NA	TRBV5-1	NA	TRBJ1-1	CASSQLPGASNTEAFF	TGCGCCAGCAGCCAACTTCCAGGGGCTTCGAACACTGAAGCTTTCTTT
TRBD2	TRBV30	NA	TRBJ2-5	CAWGRTSRETQYF	TGTGCCTGGGGTAGGACTAGCCGAGAGACCCAGTACTTC
NA	TRBV7-3	many	TRBJ2-2	CASSLGSTGELFF	TGTGCCAGCAGCTTAGGGAGTACCGGGGAGCTGTTTTTT
NA	TRBV4-3	NA	TRBJ2-1	CASSQVSLDNNEQFF	TGCGCCAGCAGCCAAGTCTCACTAGATAACAATGAGCAGTTCTTC
NA	TRBV4-1	many	TRBJ2-3	CASSQEGTVTQYF	TGCGCCAGCAGCCAAGAAGGAACAGTTACGCAGTATTTT
NA	TRBV5-1	NA	TRBJ2-7	CASSRASNYEQYF	TGCGCCAGCAGCCGCGCCTCAAACTACGAGCAGTACTTC
NA	TRBV5-1	NA	TRBJ1-2	CASSRDHGTHYGYTF	TGCGCCAGCAGCAGAGACCACGGGACTCACTATGGCTACACCTTC
TRBD1	TRBV6-2/TRBV6-3	many	TRBJ1-5	CASTYGGQGSNQPQHF	TGTGCCAGCACCTATGGAGGACAGGGAAGCAATCAGCCCCAGCATTTT
TRBD2	TRBV18	NA	TRBJ2-1	CASSPRRRGGSEQFF	TGTGCCAGCTCCCCCCGAAGGCGGGGAGGGAGTGAGCAGTTCTTC
NA	TRBV30	NA	TRBJ1-4	CAWKGDATNEKLFF	TGTGCCTGGAAAGGGGATGCTACTAATGAAAAACTGTTTTTT
NA	TRBV6-5	NA	TRBJ1-6	CASSLGDPQSSYNSPLHF	TGTGCCAGCAGTCTCGGGGACCCCCAGAGCTCCTATAATTCACCCCTCCACTTT
TRBD1	TRBV10-3	NA	TRBJ2-3	CAIRPGQGAGPSTDTQYF	TGTGCCATCAGGCCGGGGCAGGGGGCTGGACCTAGCACAGATACGCAGTATTTT
TRBD1	TRBV6-1	many	TRBJ1-4	CASTTGGSNEKLFF	TGTGCCAGCACCACAGGGGGGTCGAATGAAAAACTGTTTTTT
NA	TRBV7-2	many	TRBJ1-6	CASSLEAGIISPLHF	TGTGCCAGCAGCTTAGAGGCAGGGATAATATCACCCCTCCACTTT
NA	TRBV23-1	NA	TRBJ2-1	CASSHLGVSPTEQFF	TGCGCCAGCAGTCACCTCGGGGTCTCCCCAACTGAGCAGTTCTTC
NA	TRBV29-1	NA	TRBJ1-5	CSAQEGGNQPQHF	TGCAGCGCTCAAGAGGGGGGGAATCAGCCCCAGCATTTT
NA	TRBV7-7	many	TRBJ2-3	CASTEADTQYF	TGTGCCAGCACCGAAGCAGATACGCAGTATTTT
NA	TRBV12-5	NA	TRBJ2-3	CASGLGVAADTQYF	TGTGCTAGTGGTTTGGGGGTAGCAGCAGATACGCAGTATTTT
NA	TRBV27	NA	TRBJ2-7	CASSALGARDEQYF	TGTGCCAGCAGTGCCCTTGGGGCGCGGGACGAGCAGTACTTC
NA	TRBV4-3	many	TRBJ2-7	CASSQGVGGPYEQYF	TGCGCCAGCAGCCAAGGAGTCGGGGGCCCATACGAGCAGTACTTC
NA	TRBV18	few	TRBJ1-1	CASSPSGVTEAFF	TGTGCCAGCTCACCGTCGGGGGTCACTGAAGCTTTCTTT
NA	TRBV3-1	many	TRBJ1-1	CASTRGRRWTEAFF	TGTGCCAGCACTAGAGGAAGGCGGTGGACTGAAGCTTTCTTT
NA	TRBV20-1	few	TRBJ2-7	CSARSAGSYEQYF	TGCAGTGCTCGGTCGGCCGGTTCCTACGAGCAGTACTTC
TRBD2	TRBV5-1	once	TRBJ2-5	CASRPGLRGGGGETQYF	TGCGCCAGCAGACCAGGTTTGCGGGGGGGCGGAGGAGAGACCCAGTACTTC
NA	TRBV7-2	few	TRBJ1-5	CASSPRYNQPQHF	TGTGCCAGCAGCCCGAGATACAATCAGCCCCAGCATTTT
NA	TRBV12-3/TRBV12-4	NA	TRBJ1-4	CASSFVSAEKLFF	TGTGCCAGCAGTTTCGTTTCGGCCGAAAAACTGTTTTTT
TRBD2	TRBV12-3/TRBV12-4	NA	TRBJ2-2	CASRPLPSGGPTGELFF	TGTGCCAGCAGACCGCTACCTAGCGGGGGGCCCACCGGGGAGCTGTTTTTT
NA	TRBV6-5	few	TRBJ1-1	CASSSPTDHTEAFF	TGTGCCAGCAGTTCCCCGACAGATCACACTGAAGCTTTCTTT
TRBD2	TRBV6-5	NA	TRBJ2-1	CASSYTTTSGGPEQFF	TGTGCCAGCAGTTACACCACGACTAGCGGGGGGCCTGAGCAGTTCTTC
NA	TRBV5-8	NA	TRBJ1-5	CASSLPGTRYSNQPQHF	TGTGCCAGCAGCTTGCCCGGGACCCGATATAGCAATCAGCCCCAGCATTTT
NA	TRBV5-1	NA	TRBJ1-2	CASSLATGNYGYTF	TGCGCCAGCAGCTTGGCAACAGGGAACTATGGCTACACCTTC
NA	TRBV12-3/TRBV12-4	many	TRBJ2-5	CASSSRVQETQYF	TGTGCCAGCAGTTCCAGGGTACAAGAGACCCAGTACTTC
NA	TRBV20-1	few	TRBJ2-3	CSARERAGNTDTQYF	TGCAGTGCTAGAGAACGTGCGGGAAATACAGATACGCAGTATTTT
NA	TRBV19	few	TRBJ1-1	CASSILPGTEAFF	TGTGCCAGTAGTATTTTGCCGGGCACTGAAGCTTTCTTT
NA	TRBV5-5	many	TRBJ2-7	CASSLGWLTYEQYF	TGTGCCAGCAGCTTGGGTTGGCTGACCTACGAGCAGTACTTC
NA	TRBV12-3/TRBV12-4	NA	TRBJ2-3	CASSLNGADTQYF	TGTGCCAGCAGCCTTAATGGGGCAGATACGCAGTATTTT
TRBD1	TRBV11-2	NA	TRBJ2-5	CASNPGQGQETQYF	TGTGCCAGCAACCCGGGACAGGGGCAAGAGACCCAGTACTTC
NA	TRBV29-1	NA	TRBJ2-4	CSVGTAKNIQYF	TGCAGCGTCGGGACAGCCAAAAACATTCAGTACTTC
NA	TRBV4-1	few	TRBJ2-5	CASSPKGREYKWYQETQYF	TGCGCCAGCAGCCCGAAGGGCAGGGAGTATAAGTGGTACCAAGAGACCCAGTACTTC
NA	TRBV9	NA	TRBJ1-1	CASSELQGSWTEDFF	TGTGCCAGCAGCGAACTACAGGGTTCGTGGACTGAAGATTTCTTT
NA	TRBV29-1	many	TRBJ1-4	CSVERVNEKLFF	TGCAGCGTTGAGAGGGTTAATGAAAAACTGTTTTTT
NA	TRBV5-1	many	TRBJ2-3	CASSLRGGTDTQYF	TGTGCCAGCAGTTTAAGGGGGGGCACAGATACGCAGTATTTT
NA	TRBV5-1	NA	TRBJ2-1	CASSSVLSVNEQFF	TGCGCCAGCAGCTCCGTCCTTTCCGTCAATGAGCAGTTCTTC
NA	TRBV5-1	few	TRBJ2-1	CASRPEQGHNEQFF	TGCGCCAGCAGGCCAGAGCAGGGACACAATGAGCAGTTCTTC
NA	TRBV11-3	few	TRBJ1-1	CASSAFGTEAFF	TGTGCCAGCAGCGCCTTCGGCACTGAAGCTTTCTTT
NA	TRBV2	NA	TRBJ1-1	CASSLSGTYNIRVF	TGTGCCAGCAGTTTATCCGGGACCTACAACATTCGGGTCTTT
NA	TRBV19	NA	TRBJ1-1	CASSIGSRVLTEAFF	TGTGCCAGTAGTATAGGAAGCAGGGTCTTGACTGAAGCTTTCTTT
TRBD2	TRBV6-1	few	TRBJ2-6	CASSPARGDGANVLTF	TGTGCCAGCAGCCCGGCGCGGGGGGACGGGGCCAACGTCCTGACTTTC